This T cell receptor (beta chain) originates from a study of T cell responses to AZD1222 COVID-19 vaccine. Whole-study findings and limits: Increases in Spike-specific TCR breadth and depth were seen after two AZD1222 doses. Spike-wide coverage was observed for vaccine-associated CD4 TCRs, with dominant responses at 160-218 and 743-854. Reportedly, nearly half of unique spike TCRs recognized epitopes outside B.1.351/B.1.1.7 mutations.

Here immunoSEQ multiplex PCR was the method, and the copy in TCRdb shows in-frame clones only, minus some. In the table there are 150,000 or so clones, approximately 90% of which are singletons. About this clone itself: The antigen remains undetermined.

The TCR was taken from an adult who received the AZD1222 COVID-19 vaccine. This material consisted of peripheral blood, taken 28 days after the second AZD1222 dose.

The CDR3 protein is CSVATPGHKNTEAFF. In DNA form, the CDR3 reads TGCAGCGTAGCGACCCCGGGACATAAGAACACTGAAGCTTTCTTT. The chain employs TRBV29-1 and TRBJ1-1; possibly TRBD1 for D (6 bases). The length of the CDR3 is 15 residues. The germline V and J ends were trimmed by 6 bases and 1 base, with 18 bases remaining between them. Germline-derived CDR1 and CDR2 are SQVTM and ANQGSEA.